This TCR beta chain was captured in a study of cytomegalovirus exposure and HLA in healthy donors. Whole-study findings and limits: Links to common viral pathogens appeared, in a later analysis, for several of the most significant clusters. In an earlier analysis, about 87% or about 30%: the productive usage of most TCR beta V segments.

The CDR3 is 16 amino acids. V was shortened by 4 bases and J by 5 bases, with 17 bases between the two germline ends. Germline V CDR1 and CDR2: SGHDN, FVKESK. Primers included in the PCR were 60 Vbeta and 13 Jbeta primers. Assay: immunoSEQ multiplex PCR; the TCRdb copy retains only in-frame clones and omits some. The repertoire has 100,000 to 150,000 clones, 75% to 85% of them found once; the top ten carry roughly 2.5%. On this clone: The antigen remains undetermined.

The V gene is TRBV14, the J gene TRBJ1-4; D not certain. The sequence was collected from a man in his fifties in good health and CMV-seronegative. The sample comprised PBMCs. The CDR3 region has the DNA TGTGCCAGCAGCCTGGCCGGTGTGACTTGGAATGAAAAACTGTTTTTT. Amino acids: CASSLAGVTWNEKLFF. The full variable domain, with the rest looked up from reference TRBV14 and TRBJ1-4, is EAGVTQFPSHSVIEKGQTVTLRCDPISGHDNLYWYRRVMGKEIKFLLHFVKESKQDESGMPNNRFLAERTGGTYSTLKVQPAELEDSGVYFCASSLAGVTWNEKLFFGSGTQLSVL.